One TCR beta chain is described in this entry. A split of CD4+ cells into CD45RA+ naive and CD45RA-negative memory subsets was performed. This sample stems from a study of shared clonotypes between healthy human individuals. Replicate PCRs from sorted subsets contained approximately 220 ng DNA, which is approximately 30,000 T cell genomes. In the authors' workflow: Filtering differed for immunoSEQ, which gave only junction sequences without quality scores. Profiling relied on immunoSEQ multiplex PCR, and the TCRdb table lists in-frame clones only, not all of them. D and trimming were read from the DNA, whereas the V and J calls and clone size are those reported in that table. The data hold about 2.4 million clones, with 93% observed a single time. Germline V gene lookup returns CDR1 SGHTA and CDR2 FQGNSA. This CDR3 has 13 residues. Trimming pared 6 bases from V and 1 base from J, leaving 9 bases between.

Material: naive CD4+ T cells from PBMCs. Subset specified: CD45RA+ positively selected. The chain combines TRBV7-2 with TRBJ1-1, with D uncertain. This sequence was found in a man aged 18-30 years in good health. Some clones in this sample may be carry-over from other donors' samples. CDR3 protein: CASSNQWNTEAFF. CDR3 in DNA: TGTGCCAGCAGTAATCAGTGGAACACTGAAGCTTTCTTT.